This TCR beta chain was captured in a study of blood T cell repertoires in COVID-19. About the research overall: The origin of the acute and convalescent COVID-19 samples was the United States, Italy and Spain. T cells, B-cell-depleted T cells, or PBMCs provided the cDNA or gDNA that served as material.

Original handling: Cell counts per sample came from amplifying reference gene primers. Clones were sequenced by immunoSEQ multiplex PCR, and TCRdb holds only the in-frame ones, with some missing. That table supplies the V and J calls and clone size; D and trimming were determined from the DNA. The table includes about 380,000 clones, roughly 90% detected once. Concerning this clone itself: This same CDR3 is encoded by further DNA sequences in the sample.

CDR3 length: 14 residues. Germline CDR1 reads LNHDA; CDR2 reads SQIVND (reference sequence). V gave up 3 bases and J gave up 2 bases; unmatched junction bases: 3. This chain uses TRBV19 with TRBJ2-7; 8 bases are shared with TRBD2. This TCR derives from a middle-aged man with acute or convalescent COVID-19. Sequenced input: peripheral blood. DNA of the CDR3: TGTGCCAGTAGTATCGGGGGGGGCCCCTACGAGCAGTACTTC. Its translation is CASSIGGGPYEQYF.